Sequencing of this T cell receptor beta chain was carried out in a study of blood T cell repertoires in COVID-19. V lost 4 bases and J 3 bases, leaving 10 bases between the germline ends. CDR1 is SNHLY and CDR2 is FYNNEI in the germline V gene. CDR3 length equals 14 residues. Generated by immunoSEQ multiplex PCR, the TCRdb table keeps only in-frame clones and is missing some. The sample gives 300,000 to 350,000 clones, approximately 90% of which show up once; 2% to 3% is in the top ten. The chain carries TRBV2 and TRBJ1-3; no clear D. What was sequenced was peripheral blood. The source is a man younger than 35 with active or convalescent COVID-19. CDR3 amino acids: CASSAGEGGNTIYF. CDR3 DNA sequence: TGTGCCAGCAGTGCCGGGGAAGGTGGAAACACCATATATTTT.